Listed below are T cell receptor beta chains from one sample, sequenced in a study of technical replicates of blood from a few donors. The protocol was immunoSEQ multiplex PCR, while the TCRdb copy is restricted to in-frame clones and leaves out a portion. The data contain 68,000 or so clones, roughly nine tenths of them singletons. The specimen sequenced was PBMCs. The origin of the receptors is a human donor in good health. Some clones in this sample may be carry-over from other donors' samples. Both conserved end residues are part of each CDR3. The D gene is left open where the match is weak. Clone size is stated in some rows and not others, as once, few, many or a class when expanded.

CDR3,DNA,D,J,size,V
CASSQDKAYSYEQYF,TGCGCCAGCAGCCAAGATAAAGCGTACTCCTACGAGCAGTACTTC,-,TRBJ2-7,-,TRBV4-1
CASSAPGQGHPEQYF,TGTGCCAGCAGCGCCCCGGGACAGGGGCACCCCGAGCAGTACTTC,TRBD1,TRBJ2-7,-,TRBV9
CASLGQGEAFF,TGTGCCAGCCTAGGACAGGGTGAAGCTTTCTTT,TRBD1,TRBJ1-1,-,TRBV6-5
CASSQDPRGWNSPLHF,TGCGCCAGCAGCCAAGACCCCAGGGGATGGAATTCACCCCTCCACTTT,-,TRBJ1-6,-,TRBV4-3
CASSQERGRGLKNTIYF,TGCGCCAGCAGCCAAGAACGAGGCAGGGGGCTGAAAAACACCATATATTTT,TRBD1,TRBJ1-3,-,TRBV4-1
CASSRHLIGTGGSTDYEQYF,TGCGCCAGCAGCCGCCACCTTATAGGGACAGGGGGCTCAACGGACTACGAGCAGTACTTC,TRBD1,TRBJ2-7,-,TRBV4-1
CAWAGGLSNQPQHF,TGTGCCTGGGCCGGGGGACTTAGCAATCAGCCCCAGCATTTT,-,TRBJ1-5,-,TRBV30
CASSYGTSKETQYF,TGTGCCAGCAGTTACGGGACTTCTAAAGAGACCCAGTACTTC,-,TRBJ2-5,-,TRBV6-6
CASSASSGGSYEQYF,TGTGCCAGCAGCGCCTCTAGCGGAGGCTCCTACGAGCAGTACTTC,TRBD2,TRBJ2-7,-,TRBV7-3
CASSALAGGRKINEQFF,TGTGCCAGCAGTGCACTAGCGGGGGGGCGGAAAATCAATGAGCAGTTCTTC,TRBD2,TRBJ2-1,-,TRBV2
CATRGGQGAADTQYF,TGCGCCACCCGAGGGGGACAGGGGGCGGCAGATACGCAGTATTTT,TRBD1,TRBJ2-3,-,TRBV5-1
CASSLDPGQGQETQYF,TGTGCCAGCAGCTTAGACCCTGGACAGGGCCAAGAGACCCAGTACTTC,TRBD1,TRBJ2-5,-,TRBV5-4
CASSRGLGPDTQYF,TGTGCCAGCAGCAGGGGGCTCGGTCCAGATACGCAGTATTTT,TRBD1,TRBJ2-3,once,TRBV4-2
CASSYGTGTGELFF,TGTGCCAGCAGCTATGGGACAGGGACCGGGGAGCTGTTTTTT,TRBD1,TRBJ2-2,few,TRBV5-6
CASSQSGGAADTQYF,TGCGCCAGCAGCCAGAGCGGGGGGGCAGCCGATACGCAGTATTTT,TRBD2,TRBJ2-3,-,TRBV4-3
CAWGTSGSKTGELFF,TGTGCCTGGGGGACTAGCGGGAGCAAGACCGGGGAGCTGTTTTTT,TRBD2,TRBJ2-2,-,TRBV30
CASKNRGPRVALFYNEQFF,TGTGCCAGCAAAAACAGGGGTCCCCGGGTAGCCTTATTCTACAATGAGCAGTTCTTC,-,TRBJ2-1,-,TRBV21-1
CASSNRGPDTEAFF,TGTGCCAGCAGCAACAGGGGGCCGGACACTGAAGCTTTCTTT,TRBD1,TRBJ1-1,-,TRBV6-1
CASSLAELPYNEQFF,TGTGCCAGCAGCTTAGCGGAGCTACCCTACAATGAGCAGTTCTTC,-,TRBJ2-1,-,TRBV7-9
CASSEGLGYTF,TGTGCCAGCAGTGAGGGCTTGGGCTACACCTTC,-,TRBJ1-2,once,TRBV6-5
CATSKGQGDNEQFF,TGTGCCACCAGCAAAGGACAGGGGGACAATGAGCAGTTCTTC,TRBD1,TRBJ2-1,-,TRBV15
CASSFYFAEVTEAFF,TGTGCCAGCAGTTTCTACTTTGCCGAAGTCACTGAAGCTTTCTTT,-,TRBJ1-1,-,TRBV28
CASRVEDDSNQPQHF,TGTGCCAGCAGGGTTGAGGATGATAGCAATCAGCCCCAGCATTTT,-,TRBJ1-5,-,TRBV2
CASRAGGLDEQFF,TGTGCCAGCAGAGCGGGGGGGCTCGATGAGCAGTTCTTC,TRBD2,TRBJ2-1,-,TRBV6-1
CASSLAYAGMETQYF,TGTGCCAGCAGCTTAGCGTACGCGGGGATGGAGACCCAGTACTTC,-,TRBJ2-5,-,TRBV7-9
CATRAESSSQPQHF,TGTGCCACCAGAGCAGAGAGTTCTAGTCAGCCCCAGCATTTT,-,TRBJ1-5,-,TRBV15
CAWRVRGELFF,TGTGCCTGGAGAGTCAGAGGGGAGCTGTTTTTT,-,TRBJ2-2,-,TRBV30
CASSPFIVGGTDTEAFF,TGTGCCAGCTCACCATTTATCGTTGGGGGCACCGACACTGAAGCTTTCTTT,-,TRBJ1-1,-,TRBV18
CAWSTSGRVYNEQFF,TGTGCCTGGAGTACTAGCGGGAGGGTCTACAATGAGCAGTTCTTC,TRBD2,TRBJ2-1,once,TRBV30
CASSKSITGGTEAFF,TGTGCCAGCAGTAAATCCATCACAGGGGGCACTGAAGCTTTCTTT,TRBD1,TRBJ1-1,-,TRBV6-5
CASSRSGGSYNEQFF,TGTGCCAGCAGCCGTAGCGGGGGGTCCTACAATGAGCAGTTCTTC,TRBD2,TRBJ2-1,-,TRBV7-8
CASSLGGGIGYEQFF,TGCGCCAGCAGCTTGGGCGGGGGGATTGGCTATGAGCAGTTCTTC,TRBD2,TRBJ2-1,few,TRBV5-1
CASSLTRLETQYF,TGTGCCAGCAGCTTAACCAGACTAGAGACCCAGTACTTC,-,TRBJ2-5,-,TRBV7-7
CASSQGVRSGEQTQYF,TGCGCCAGCAGCCAAGGCGTGAGGTCAGGGGAGCAGACCCAGTACTTC,-,TRBJ2-5,-,TRBV4-1
CAWSERTSGIVYEQYF,TGTGCCTGGAGTGAGAGGACTAGCGGGATCGTCTACGAGCAGTACTTC,TRBD2,TRBJ2-7,-,TRBV30
CASSEGSGLTSGRGSTDTQYF,TGTGCCAGCAGTGAAGGTTCGGGATTGACTAGCGGGAGAGGTAGCACAGATACGCAGTATTTT,TRBD2,TRBJ2-3,-,TRBV2
CASSTDRGADTQYF,TGTGCCAGCAGCACGGACAGGGGAGCAGATACGCAGTATTTT,TRBD1,TRBJ2-3,-,TRBV4-2